The rows below give T cell receptor beta chains drawn from one sample of a study of blood T cells in healthy people across ages. TCRdb re-analysed the 5' RACE reads in MiXCR, keeping a single row per CDR3 protein. The sample lists approximately 580,000 distinct CDR3 sequences, more than 20% occurring once. These same records also appear under a second study, on T cells of mothers and their children.

What was sequenced was blood. Receptor source: a boy aged 5-17 years in good health. Both conserved end residues are part of each CDR3. The D gene is left open where the match is weak. Part of the rows lack a size; the others show once, few, many or a class for expanded clones.

j_call v_call d_call clone_size cdr3_aa cdr3_nt
TRBJ2-2 TRBV6-2/TRBV6-3 NA few CASTDYPNTGELFF TGTGCCAGCACCGACTACCCGAACACCGGGGAGCTGTTTTTT
TRBJ2-7 TRBV7-4 NA few CASSQIGLSYEQYF TGTGCCAGCAGTCAGATCGGACTCTCCTACGAGCAGTACTTC
TRBJ2-7 TRBV24-1 NA NA CATRNRDNEQYF TGTGCCACCAGAAACAGGGATAACGAGCAGTACTTC
TRBJ2-7 TRBV4-2 NA NA CASSQEGYGGYEQYF TGTGCCAGCAGCCAAGAAGGGTATGGAGGGTACGAGCAGTACTTC
TRBJ1-4 TRBV2 NA few CASRLRENEKLFF TGTGCCAGCAGGTTAAGGGAAAATGAAAAACTGTTTTTT
TRBJ2-5 TRBV29-1 TRBD2 NA CSVDGLAGETQYF TGCAGCGTCGATGGACTAGCGGGCGAGACCCAGTACTTC
TRBJ2-1 TRBV9 TRBD1 NA CASSVGGGLDNEQFF TGTGCCAGCAGCGTAGGAGGGGGCTTAGACAATGAGCAGTTCTTC
TRBJ1-2 TRBV27 NA NA CASRSQGSYGYTF TGTGCCAGCAGGTCACAGGGAAGCTATGGCTACACCTTC
TRBJ2-5 TRBV20-1 NA NA CSARRASKETQYF TGCAGTGCTAGACGAGCTTCTAAGGAGACCCAGTACTTC
TRBJ2-5 TRBV27 TRBD1 NA CASSPGQATQETQYF TGTGCCAGCAGCCCTGGACAGGCCACCCAAGAGACCCAGTACTTC
TRBJ2-7 TRBV9 NA few CASSVAQNYEQYF TGTGCCAGCAGCGTAGCCCAGAACTACGAGCAGTACTTC
TRBJ1-5 TRBV7-9 NA few CASSLAAGANQPQHF TGTGCCAGCAGCTTAGCGGCAGGGGCAAATCAGCCCCAGCATTTT
TRBJ2-1 TRBV6-4 TRBD2 few CASSERLAGGYNEQFF TGTGCCAGCAGTGAAAGACTAGCGGGAGGATACAATGAGCAGTTCTTC
TRBJ2-7 TRBV20-1 TRBD2 NA CSAPGLSAYQQYF TGCAGTGCCCCGGGACTATCAGCCTACCAGCAGTACTTC
TRBJ2-5 TRBV2 NA many CASSWLVPEETQYF TGTGCCAGCAGCTGGCTAGTCCCCGAAGAGACCCAGTACTTC
TRBJ1-5 TRBV29-1 TRBD1 NA CSVGYGTGNQPQHF TGCAGCGTAGGGTATGGGACAGGAAATCAGCCCCAGCATTTT
TRBJ1-1 TRBV7-9 NA once CASSLRGETTEAFF TGTGCCAGCAGCCTCAGGGGAGAGACCACTGAAGCTTTCTTT
TRBJ2-1 TRBV28 TRBD1 NA CASRTPGQANNEQFF TGTGCCAGCAGGACCCCGGGACAGGCCAACAATGAGCAGTTCTTC
TRBJ2-5 TRBV12-3/TRBV12-4 NA NA CASSFSPAAQYF TGTGCCAGCAGTTTTTCCCCGGCGGCCCAGTACTTC
TRBJ2-1 TRBV9 TRBD2 NA CASSVDPSGKQDEQFF TGTGCCAGCAGCGTAGATCCTAGCGGAAAACAAGATGAGCAGTTCTTC
TRBJ2-5 TRBV5-4 NA few CASSSWAGEETQYF TGTGCCAGCAGCTCGTGGGCAGGGGAAGAGACCCAGTACTTC
TRBJ2-7 TRBV28 NA NA CASSFPGGSELRYEQYF TGTGCCAGCAGTTTCCCAGGGGGGTCCGAGCTTCGGTACGAGCAGTACTTC
TRBJ2-7 TRBV29-1 NA NA CSVTRTDHPYEQYF TGCAGCGTGACCCGGACAGACCACCCCTACGAGCAGTACTTC
TRBJ1-3 TRBV3-1 TRBD1 few CASSTRQGTSGNTIYF TGTGCCAGCAGCACTCGACAGGGAACCTCTGGAAACACCATATATTTT
TRBJ2-1 TRBV12-3/TRBV12-4 NA NA CASSAPLRPNEQFF TGTGCCAGCAGTGCCCCGCTGCGTCCCAATGAGCAGTTCTTC
TRBJ2-4 TRBV7-8 NA once CASSLAQTTRPPSAKNIQYF TGTGCCAGCAGCTTGGCGCAAACAACGAGGCCGCCATCGGCCAAAAACATTCAGTACTTC
TRBJ2-7 TRBV7-3 TRBD1 few CASSLGGTGPSEQYF TGTGCCAGCAGCTTAGGCGGGACAGGTCCCTCCGAGCAGTACTTC
TRBJ2-1 TRBV4-3 NA few CASSLRDSDGNEQFF TGCGCCAGCAGCCTCCGGGACTCCGACGGGAATGAGCAGTTCTTC
TRBJ1-2 TRBV6-2/TRBV6-3 TRBD1 few CASRSDRGLGYTF TGTGCCAGCAGATCGGACAGGGGGCTTGGCTACACCTTC
TRBJ2-3 TRBV7-2 TRBD2 NA CASSWTSGTGDTQYF TGTGCCAGCAGCTGGACTAGCGGGACGGGGGATACGCAGTATTTT
TRBJ1-1 TRBV6-5 NA NA CASSSAANPAGTEAFF TGTGCCAGCAGTTCGGCTGCCAATCCCGCGGGCACTGAAGCTTTCTTT
TRBJ1-6 TRBV7-9 TRBD1 NA CASSWDRERGSLHF TGTGCCAGCAGCTGGGACAGGGAAAGAGGATCCCTCCACTTT
TRBJ1-3 TRBV6-2/TRBV6-3 NA NA CASRRGSSSGNTIYF TGTGCCAGCAGGAGGGGGTCGAGCTCTGGAAACACCATATATTTT
TRBJ2-1 TRBV27 NA NA CASRRFSAGRGGSYNEQFF TGTGCCAGCAGAAGGTTCTCTGCGGGTCGGGGCGGCTCCTACAATGAGCAGTTCTTC
TRBJ1-5 TRBV11-2 NA few CASSLRGPGVSNQPQHF TGTGCCAGCAGCTTAAGAGGCCCGGGGGTTAGCAATCAGCCCCAGCATTTT
TRBJ1-5 TRBV7-9 NA NA CASSLGVRGGAHDQPQHF TGTGCCAGCAGCTTAGGGGTTCGGGGGGGAGCTCACGATCAGCCCCAGCATTTT
TRBJ2-1 TRBV28 TRBD1 NA CASSSTTGVPLEQFF TGTGCCAGCAGCTCAACGACAGGGGTTCCTTTGGAGCAGTTCTTC
TRBJ1-2 TRBV6-5 NA NA CASSRSEGWDYGYTF TGTGCCAGCAGCCGATCCGAGGGTTGGGACTATGGCTACACCTTC
TRBJ2-1 TRBV12-3/TRBV12-4 TRBD2 few CASRTPGRGDPTEQFF TGTGCCAGCAGAACCCCGGGGCGGGGGGACCCCACTGAGCAGTTCTTC
TRBJ1-2 TRBV11-1 NA few CASSFNDRRYGYTF TGTGCCAGCAGTTTTAACGACAGGCGGTATGGCTACACCTTC
TRBJ2-4 TRBV28 TRBD1 few CASSLSTGVDIQYF TGTGCCAGCAGTTTAAGCACAGGGGTTGACATTCAGTACTTC
TRBJ2-7 TRBV20-1 NA NA CSARELRVKGYEQYF TGCAGTGCTAGAGAACTCAGGGTAAAGGGCTACGAGCAGTACTTC